This T cell receptor (beta chain) was recorded in a study of T-cell memory formation after mild COVID-19. The wider study: Most TCR clusters belonged to a single donor.

The V end was cut by 0 bases, the J end by 1 base, with 7 bases between. CDR3 size: 14 residues. The germline gives CDR1 MGHRA, CDR2 YSYEKL. Notes on the study in general: Second-wave clones peaking on day 37 lacked confirmed SARS-CoV-2 specificity. CD4+ contracting clones were found mainly in CM and EM, and CD8+ ones in EMRA. Clones that shrank (day 15 to 85) were balanced CD4/CD8, whereas later expanders leaned CD4+.

TCRdb independently ran MiXCR on the 5' RACE reads; one entry per CDR3 protein. The sample holds 400,000 or so distinct CDR3 sequences; around 20% are singletons and the top ten take 7.5% to 9.5%. As to this clonotype: Antigen specificity is unknown.

The TCR originated in an adult woman who had mild COVID-19 (a few samples of this study predate the infection). Cell type and time point are not known. This chain links TRBV4-1 with TRBJ2-7; D is undetermined. The sequencing input was PBMCs or a T cell subset sorted from them (not recorded which). Here the CDR3 reads CASSQDWVSYEQYF. The CDR3, as DNA: TGCGCCAGCAGCCAAGACTGGGTTTCCTACGAGCAGTACTTC.